The clone carrying this T cell receptor beta chain was recorded a few times. The antigen is not known. Oncomine TCR Beta short-read sequencing was applied to DNA from cultured CD4+ T cells. DNA came from CD4+ T cells after culture. One entry per CDR3 protein, called by TCRdb with MiXCR from the PCR reads. The data contain about 18,000 distinct CDR3 sequences, approximately 40% of them seen just once; the ten biggest clones take up 7.2%. CDR1 and CDR2 from the germline V gene are SNHLY and FYNNEI. The V gene lost 4 bases and the J gene lost 5 bases, with 14 bases spanning the gap. The length of the CDR3 is 14 residues. The sample is drawn from a study of vaccination and CD4 T cells after COVID-19. The treatment was: roughly 11-day PBMC culture with coronavirus spike peptide pools or control peptides (ViraFEST assay).

The chain joins TRBV2 to TRBJ1-2; D may be TRBD1 (5 bases). The receptor's source is a human donor who had recovered from COVID-19. The sequencing here drew on CD4+ T cells from blood, cultured in vitro, taken after SARS-CoV-2 vaccination. The CDR3 spells CASSAEGARYGYTF. For the CDR3, the DNA is TGTGCCAGCAGTGCTGAAGGGGCGCGGTATGGCTACACCTTC.